Listed below are T cell receptor beta chains from one sample, sequenced in a study of a mutant IDH1 vaccine in newly diagnosed glioma. Method: immunoSEQ multiplex PCR; TCRdb's copy keeps in-frame clones and lacks some. This sample has tens of thousands of clones; roughly 80% occur once, and the top ten carry approximately 7.4%. Source: PBMCs, taken from a glioma patient treated with radiotherapy, temozolomide or both. These receptors all come from a woman aged 45-65 years with glioma. CDR3s include the opening cysteine and the closing phenylalanine or tryptophan. The D gene is left open where the match is weak. Not every row has a clone size; where given, it reads once, few, many or a size class.

CDR3: CASSALGTGGGSPLHF; DNA: TGTGCCAGCAGCGCCCTAGGAACAGGGGGCGGTTCACCCCTCCACTTT; size: NA; V: TRBV9; J: TRBJ1-6; D: TRBD1
CDR3: CASSSVTALATNEKLFF; DNA: TGTGCCAGCAGCTCAGTGACAGCCCTGGCAACTAATGAAAAACTGTTTTTT; size: NA; V: TRBV7-6; J: TRBJ1-4; D: NA
CDR3: CASIKDSVDNQPQHF; DNA: TGTGCCAGCATAAAGGACAGCGTCGACAATCAGCCCCAGCATTTT; size: NA; V: TRBV2; J: TRBJ1-5; D: NA
CDR3: CASSQDWGTNTGELFF; DNA: TGCGCCAGCAGCCAAGACTGGGGGACGAACACCGGGGAGCTGTTTTTT; size: NA; V: TRBV4-3; J: TRBJ2-2; D: NA
CDR3: CASSIGLSQPQHF; DNA: TGTGCCAGTAGTATAGGATTAAGTCAGCCCCAGCATTTT; size: NA; V: TRBV19; J: TRBJ1-5; D: NA
CDR3: CASSQGGRGEQFF; DNA: TGTGCCAGCAGCCAGGGGGGCCGGGGTGAGCAGTTCTTC; size: NA; V: TRBV4-2; J: TRBJ2-1; D: NA
CDR3: CASSVDPNTGELFF; DNA: TGCGCCAGCAGTGTGGACCCAAACACCGGGGAGCTGTTTTTT; size: few; V: TRBV10-1; J: TRBJ2-2; D: NA
CDR3: CASSLMYSSYEQYF; DNA: TGTGCCAGCAGCTTAATGTACAGCAGCTACGAGCAGTACTTC; size: NA; V: TRBV7-8; J: TRBJ2-7; D: NA
CDR3: CASSPRSGWGTYGYTF; DNA: TGTGCCAGCAGCCCCCGTTCCGGGTGGGGTACGTATGGCTACACCTTC; size: NA; V: TRBV5-6; J: TRBJ1-2; D: NA
CDR3: CASSPGPTNTDTQYF; DNA: TGTGCCAGCAGCCCGGGACCCACCAACACAGATACGCAGTATTTT; size: NA; V: TRBV6-5; J: TRBJ2-3; D: NA
CDR3: CASRVEGPFNQPQHF; DNA: TGTGCCAGCAGGGTTGAGGGGCCCTTCAATCAGCCCCAGCATTTT; size: NA; V: TRBV9; J: TRBJ1-5; D: NA
CDR3: CASSPNPEGGVVAQHF; DNA: TGTGCCAGCAGCCCCAACCCAGAGGGAGGGGTAGTAGCCCAGCATTTT; size: NA; V: TRBV9; J: TRBJ1-5; D: NA
CDR3: CASSLAGRRGELFF; DNA: TGTGCCAGCAGCTTAGCCGGCAGGCGCGGGGAGCTGTTTTTT; size: once; V: TRBV7-9; J: TRBJ2-2; D: NA
CDR3: CASSLSNRNTIYF; DNA: TGTGCCAGCAGCTTGTCGAATAGAAACACCATATATTTT; size: NA; V: TRBV7-8; J: TRBJ1-3; D: NA
CDR3: CASSVYNQETQYF; DNA: TGTGCCAGCAGCGTCTACAACCAAGAGACCCAGTACTTC; size: NA; V: TRBV9; J: TRBJ2-5; D: NA
CDR3: CASSGGLAGAYEQYF; DNA: TGCGCCAGCAGCGGAGGACTAGCGGGGGCCTACGAGCAGTACTTC; size: NA; V: TRBV5-1; J: TRBJ2-7; D: TRBD2
CDR3: CASSVKVAREETQYF; DNA: TGTGCCAGCAGCGTAAAGGTTGCGAGGGAAGAGACCCAGTACTTC; size: NA; V: TRBV9; J: TRBJ2-5; D: NA
CDR3: CASSRHLPTSGGTDTQYF; DNA: TGTGCCAGCAGCCGGCATCTCCCGACTAGCGGGGGCACAGATACGCAGTATTTT; size: NA; V: TRBV9; J: TRBJ2-3; D: TRBD2
CDR3: CASSLVGTSGLREQFF; DNA: TGTGCCAGCAGCTTGGTTGGGACTAGCGGGCTTCGGGAGCAGTTCTTC; size: once; V: TRBV5-5; J: TRBJ2-1; D: TRBD2
CDR3: CASSRDSPYEQYF; DNA: TGTGCCAGCAGCCGGGACAGTCCCTACGAGCAGTACTTC; size: NA; V: TRBV7-9; J: TRBJ2-7; D: TRBD1
CDR3: CASSRGQEKMLYEQYF; DNA: TGCGCCAGCAGCCGCGGACAGGAAAAAATGCTCTACGAGCAGTACTTC; size: NA; V: TRBV5-1; J: TRBJ2-7; D: TRBD1